This TCR beta chain was recorded in a study of shared clonotypes between healthy human individuals. Clones were read by immunoSEQ multiplex PCR, and TCRdb kept only the in-frame ones, dropping some. The table records some 1.5 million clones, around 98% of them present only once. The J segment lost 7 bases and the V segment lost 4 bases, leaving 8 bases of the junction unmatched. CDR3 length: 15 residues. Germline V CDR1 and CDR2: SNHLY, FYNNEI. Sequencing was done on a sample of naive CD4+ T cells sorted from blood. Subset of the sample: CD45RA+ positively selected. The chain is built from TRBV2 and TRBJ2-1; TRBD2 agrees at 9 bases. The clonotype originates from a man aged 25-45 years in good health. CDR3 coding DNA: TGTGCCAGCAGTGTTGGGGGCGGGAGGGTAAATGAGCAGTTCTTC. Translating it yields CASSVGGGRVNEQFF.